The 13 T cell receptor beta chains reported below all come from one sample, sequenced in a study of T-cell reconstitution after alpha-beta-depleted transplantation in children. Library preparation (for TCRbeta) was performed with unique molecular identifiers. TCRdb ran MiXCR on the PCR reads and lists one entry per CDR3 protein. The sample has around 530,000 distinct CDR3 sequences, approximately 32% seen once. The material was PBMCs from the stem cell graft donor, obtained from the stem cell graft. The receptor set was obtained from a human donor who donated a stem cell graft to a child with aplastic anemia.

V and J are TRBV12-3 or TRBV12-4 and TRBJ2-1; 8 nucleotides line up with TRBD2. V lost 5 bases to trimming and J lost 3 bases; unmatched junction nucleotides: 9. The length of the CDR3 is 16 residues. The DNA of the CDR3 is TGTGCCAGCAGTCCGCGGGTAGCGGGACTCTACAATGAGCAGTTCTTC. Amino acids: CASSPRVAGLYNEQFF.

The chain links TRBV29-1 to TRBJ1-1; 8 nucleotides line up with TRBD1. The V segment lost 7 bases and the J segment 2 bases; nucleotides outside the gene matches: 6. Germline values: CDR1 SQVTM, CDR2 ANQGSEA. This CDR3 has 13 amino acids. The CDR3 reads CSGVDRGNTEAFF. CDR3 bases: TGCAGCGGAGTTGACAGGGGAAACACTGAAGCTTTCTTT.

This chain links TRBV18 with TRBJ1-1; TRBD1 matches 10 bases. V dropped 3 bases and J dropped 1; count of bases not matched to a gene: 5. Germline V gene sequence: CDR1 KGHSH, CDR2 LQKENI. This CDR3 comprises 16 residues. The CDR3 loop reads CASSPGQGGRNTEAFF. CDR3 coding DNA: TGTGCCAGCTCACCTGGACAGGGGGGGAGGAACACTGAAGCTTTCTTT.

The chain combines TRBV6-5 with TRBJ1-3; D is unresolved. Germline V gene data show CDR1 as MNHEY and CDR2 as SVGAGI. V was shortened by 4 bases and J by 7 bases, with 14 bases between the two germline ends. The length of the CDR3 is 14 residues. The CDR3 DNA reads TGTGCCAGCAGTTGGCGCGCCCCAAGTAACACCATATATTTT. Protein sequence: CASSWRAPSNTIYF.

The chain is built from TRBV6-1 and TRBJ1-4; TRBD1 aligns across 7 bases. The CDR3 is 15 amino acids. J gave up 12 bases and V 6 bases, and 16 bases lay outside the gene matches. The germline gives CDR1 MNHNS, CDR2 SASEGT. The CDR3 region has the DNA TGTGCCAGCAGACCGACCGACTCGCAGGGGGATGAACTGTTTTTT. Protein product: CASRPTDSQGDELFF.

The genes are TRBV28 and TRBJ2-1; 7 nucleotides agree with TRBD2. Germline lookup yields CDR1 MDHEN and CDR2 SYDVKM. The CDR3 runs to 16 residues. V lost 5 bases, J lost 4 bases, and 11 bases stayed unmatched. CDR3 protein: CASSLKLGRGYNEQFF. The CDR3 DNA follows: TGTGCCAGCAGTCTCAAGCTGGGGAGGGGATACAATGAGCAGTTCTTC.

The chain recombines TRBV5-1 with TRBJ2-1; the D is unclear. V dropped 0 bases and J dropped 7 bases, with 8 bases sitting between them. The CDR3 length is 13 residues. From germline, CDR1 is SGHRS and CDR2 YFSETQ. The CDR3 loop is CASSLAIRNEQFF. The CDR3 DNA follows: TGCGCCAGCAGCTTGGCCATCAGGAATGAGCAGTTCTTC. The variable domain in full, completed from reference TRBV5-1 and TRBJ2-1, reads KAGVTQTPRYLIKTRGQQVTLSCSPISGHRSVSWYQQTPGQGLQFLFEYFSETQRNKGNFPGRFSGRQFSNSRSEMNVSTLELGDSALYLCASSLAIRNEQFFGPGTRLTVL.

V gene TRBV28 combines with J gene TRBJ1-1; D ambiguous. Trimming cost V 6 bases and J 5 bases, with 25 bases left between them. CDR3 length equals 17 residues. Germline loops: CDR1 MDHEN, CDR2 SYDVKM. The CDR3, as DNA: TGTGCCAGCAGGCCGGGCTCAGTTCCCTCACATTGGACTGAAGCTTTCTTT. Translation: CASRPGSVPSHWTEAFF.

The CDR3 here is CASSQHVGSNTGELFF. Here the CDR3 DNA reads TGTGCCAGCAGCCAACACGTGGGCAGTAACACCGGGGAGCTGTTTTTT. V usage is TRBV3-1 and J usage is TRBJ2-2; D unresolved. Trimming took off 2 bases at V and 2 bases at J, with 12 bases between the two ends. The CDR3 is 16 residues long. Germline CDR1 LGHDT, CDR2 YNNKEL (reference sequence).

In this sample, this clonotype turned up a few times. The V and J genes are TRBV5-1 and TRBJ2-7; 7 bases are shared with TRBD1. This CDR3 region has 14 residues. Germline CDR1 reads SGHRS; CDR2 reads YFSETQ. The trim removed 4 bases at V and 1 base at J, leaving 5 bases unmatched. CDR3 sequence: CASSPGTESYEQYV. For the CDR3, the DNA is TGCGCCAGCAGCCCCGGGACAGAATCCTACGAGCAGTACGTC.

This clonotype was picked up a small number of times. The genes are TRBV6-1 and TRBJ2-7; D may be TRBD2 (6 bases). The CDR3 runs to 13 residues. In germline, CDR1 is MNHNS, CDR2 SASEGT. V shed 6 bases and J shed 9 bases, with 18 bases lying between them. CDR3 in amino acids: CASRRDLGGGQYF. The CDR3 bases are TGTGCCAGCAGACGGGACCTGGGAGGTGGGCAGTACTTC.

This sequence joins TRBV29-1 and TRBJ2-4; D is perhaps TRBD1 or TRBD2 (6 bases each). Trimming left V 8 bases short and J 5 bases short, with 13 bases between. This CDR3 has 12 amino acids. Germline CDR1 reads SQVTM; CDR2 reads ANQGSEA. CDR3 sequence reads: CSPLEGENIQYF. The CDR3 DNA reads as TGCAGCCCACTGGAGGGGGAAAACATTCAGTACTTC.

This clonotype was detected a few times. The rearrangement links TRBV28 to TRBJ1-5; 8 nucleotides align to TRBD1. Germline CDR1 reads MDHEN; CDR2 reads SYDVKM. Losses at the gene ends were 4 bases for V and 4 bases for J; bases not matched to a gene: 3. The CDR3 runs 14 residues. CDR3 nucleotide sequence: TGTGCCAGCAGTTGGACAGGGAAAAATCAGCCCCAGCATTTT. This sequence encodes CASSWTGKNQPQHF.